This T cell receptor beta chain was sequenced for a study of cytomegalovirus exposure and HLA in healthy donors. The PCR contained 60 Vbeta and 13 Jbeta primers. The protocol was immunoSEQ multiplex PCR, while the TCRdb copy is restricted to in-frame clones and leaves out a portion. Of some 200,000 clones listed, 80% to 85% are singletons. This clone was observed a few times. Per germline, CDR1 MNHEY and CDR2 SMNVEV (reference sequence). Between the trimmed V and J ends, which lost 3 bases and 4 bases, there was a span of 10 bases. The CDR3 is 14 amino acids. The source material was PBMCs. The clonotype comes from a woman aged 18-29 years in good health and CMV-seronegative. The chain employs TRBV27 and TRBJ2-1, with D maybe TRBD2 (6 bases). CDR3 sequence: CASSLLARYNEQFF. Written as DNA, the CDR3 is TGTGCCAGCAGTTTGCTAGCGCGGTACAATGAGCAGTTCTTC.